The 7 T cell receptor beta chains reported below all come from one sample, sequenced in a study of cytomegalovirus exposure and HLA in healthy donors. The PCR was carried out with 60 Vbeta primers and 13 Jbeta primers. Only in-frame clones appear in the TCRdb table, and some are missing; sequencing was by immunoSEQ multiplex PCR. The ten top clones account for roughly 3.6%, within a sample of roughly 110,000 clones. Sequences were obtained from PBMCs. The receptor set was obtained from a man in his thirties or forties in good health and CMV-seronegative.

The CDR3 bases are TGTGCCAGCTCACTCGCGAGCAGGGGCACAGGGAAAGAGACCCAGTACTTC. It is translated as CASSLASRGTGKETQYF. V is TRBV18 and J is TRBJ2-5; TRBD1 is a possible D gene (6 bases). Germline CDR1 reads KGHSH; CDR2 reads LQKENI. The CDR3 consists of 17 residues. Trimming took 4 bases from V and 3 from J, leaving 21 bases between them. Drawing the rest from reference TRBV18 and TRBJ2-5, the complete variable domain is NAGVMQNPRHLVRRRGQEARLRCSPMKGHSHVYWYRQLPEEGLKFMVYLQKENIIDESGMPKERFSAEFPKEGPSILRIQQVVRGDSAAYFCASSLASRGTGKETQYFGPGTRLLVL.

The chain couples TRBV9 to TRBJ1-2; D perhaps matches TRBD1 (5 bases). CDR1 and CDR2 (germline): SGDLS, YYNGEE. The CDR3 is 16 residues long. V was shortened by 1 base and J by 3 bases, with 16 bases between the two germline ends. The chain's CDR3 is CASSVSLIQGDYGYTF. The CDR3 bases are TGTGCCAGCAGCGTAAGTCTTATCCAGGGCGACTATGGCTACACCTTC. Combining the CDR3 with reference TRBV9 and TRBJ1-2 gives the whole variable domain DSGVTQTPKHLITATGQRVTLRCSPRSGDLSVYWYQQSLDQGLQFLIQYYNGEERAKGNILERFSAQQFPDLHSELNLSSLELGDSALYFCASSVSLIQGDYGYTFGSGTRLTVV.

This rearrangement joins TRBV5-1 to TRBJ2-1; TRBD2 aligns across 7 bases. The V gene's germline CDR1 is SGHRS and CDR2 YFSETQ. J lost 1 base, V lost 5 bases, and 9 bases had no gene match. The CDR3 covers 16 residues. The CDR3 DNA sequence: TGCGCCAGCAGGGAGGGGAGGGGCGTATCCTACAATGAGCAGTTCTTC. It is translated as CASREGRGVSYNEQFF.

The V call is TRBV7-9, the J call TRBJ1-2; the match to TRBD1 covers 7 bases. This CDR3 region has 17 residues. Germline CDR1 is SEHNR and CDR2 is FQNEAQ (reference sequence). With 5 bases clipped from V and 4 bases from J, the junction kept 16 bases outside the gene matches. In DNA form, the CDR3 reads TGTGCCAGCAGCGCCCACAGGGGAACTCACCCCTTCTATGGCTACACCTTC. It codes for CASSAHRGTHPFYGYTF.

The V gene is TRBV25-1, the J gene TRBJ2-7, with D possibly matching TRBD1 (5 bases). V shed 4 bases and J shed 2 bases, with 15 bases lying between them. CDR3 length: 15 amino acids. Germline V gene sequence: CDR1 MGHDK, CDR2 SYGVNS. The CDR3 DNA sequence: TGTGCCAGCAGTGGGGGCGGAAAACCCCCCTACGAGCAGTACTTC. It codes for CASSGGGKPPYEQYF.

To note about this clone: A read error is likely, as this CDR3 ends without the conserved phenylalanine or tryptophan. Because the CDR3's place on the DNA is in doubt, the DNA is left out and the CDR3 is given as listed by TCRdb. V is TRBV13 and J is TRBJ2-7; the D segment call TRBD1 is taken from the table without a DNA check. CDR1 and CDR2 (germline): PRHDT, FYEKMQ (reference sequence). The CDR3 is made up of 10 amino acids, end residues included. The CDR3 loop is CASSKQGAPL.

The J gene is TRBJ2-5, the V gene TRBV21-1; the DNA was not compared with TRBD2, the D call given in the table. TRBV21-1 is tagged as a pseudogene. The CDR3 contains 15 residues. The CDR3 sequence: CASSTRLRLQETQYF. The CDR3 nucleotides are TGTGCCAGCAGCACCAGACTCCGTTTACAAGAGACCCAGTACTTC.